This T cell receptor (beta chain) was documented in a study of cytomegalovirus exposure and HLA in healthy donors. With regard to this clone: The antigen is unknown.

CDR3 size: 15 residues. Amplification used 60 Vbeta primers and 13 Jbeta primers. TCRdb's copy holds only in-frame clones and misses some; the assay was immunoSEQ multiplex PCR. The sample yields over 100,000 clones, 65% to 80% seen once. General study points: A link between a missense DCLRE1C variant and TCR beta V- and J-gene trimming emerged from a later analysis. Of the V segments, some could not be distinguished, including TRBV6-2 and TRBV6-3, and were excluded.

The rearrangement uses TRBV21-1 and TRBJ1-3. TRBV21-1 is a recognized pseudogene. The material sequenced was PBMCs. This sequence originates from a man aged 25 to 45 in good health and CMV-seropositive. The CDR3: CASSRSESRSNTIYF. CDR3 bases: TGTGCCAGCAGCCGATCCGAGAGCCGATCGAACACCATATATTTT.